Each of the 27 T cell receptor beta chains below was sequenced from the same sample in a study of blood T cell repertoires in COVID-19. Method: immunoSEQ multiplex PCR; TCRdb's copy keeps in-frame clones and lacks some. There are around 300,000 clones in the sample; nearly 90% occur only once, and roughly 1.6% lies in the top ten. Material for sequencing was PBMCs or T cells enriched from blood (not recorded which). Every receptor here comes from a woman under 30 with acute COVID-19.

The gene calls are TRBV6-6 and TRBJ1-1, with D maybe TRBD1 (6 bases). CDR1 MNHNY and CDR2 SVGAGI come from the germline V gene (reference sequence). V lost 2 bases to trimming and J lost 5 bases, with 9 bases between them. This CDR3 comprises 13 residues. DNA for the CDR3: TGTGCCAGCAGTTACCAGGGGTTAACTGAAGCTTTCTTT. Translation: CASSYQGLTEAFF.

This clone appeared a single time. The gene calls are TRBV2 and TRBJ1-5; the D is unclear. V was cut by 5 bases and J by 4 bases, with 15 bases left in between. Germline values: CDR1 SNHLY, CDR2 FYNNEI. This CDR3 spans 15 amino acids. The CDR3 spells CASSPQVRGNQPQHF. In nucleotides, the CDR3 is TGTGCCAGCAGTCCCCAGGTTCGGGGAAATCAGCCCCAGCATTTT.

A single count supports this clone. The chain's CDR3 is CASSLVQFNEQFF. The CDR3 DNA reads as TGTGCCAGCAGCTTGGTCCAGTTCAATGAGCAGTTCTTC. V gene TRBV28 combines with J gene TRBJ2-1; D ambiguous. Trimming pared 6 bases from V and 6 bases from J, leaving 12 bases between. This CDR3 has 13 amino acids. Per the germline V gene, CDR1 is MDHEN and CDR2 is SYDVKM.

This chain uses TRBV13 with TRBJ2-3; 8 bases match TRBD1. After removal of 7 bases from V and 6 bases from J, the junction contained 15 bases not matched to a gene. The CDR3 contains 16 residues. Germline CDR1 PRHDT, CDR2 FYEKMQ (reference sequence). The CDR3, as DNA: TGTGCCAGCACCCAAACGACCCGGGACAGGATGGATACGCAGTATTTT. Translation: CASTQTTRDRMDTQYF.

The chain carries TRBV28 and TRBJ1-3; D is uncertain. Germline CDR1 is MDHEN and CDR2 is SYDVKM. The V end lost 6 bases, the J end lost 8 bases, and 14 bases lay between the germline ends. This CDR3 has 13 amino acids. In DNA, the CDR3 is TGTGCCAGCAGCGCCCCTTCACTCGACACCATATATTTT. Amino acid sequence: CASSAPSLDTIYF.

This chain joins TRBV19 and TRBJ1-2, with 9 positions matching TRBD1. V dropped 6 bases and J dropped 5; count of bases not matched to a gene: 7. Germline loops: CDR1 LNHDA, CDR2 SQIVND (reference sequence). The length of the CDR3 is 14 residues. The CDR3 DNA reads as TGTGCCAGTAGCTCCGGGACAGGGTTATATGGCTACACCTTC. Encoded protein: CASSSGTGLYGYTF.

The chain uses TRBV28 and TRBJ2-1; D might be TRBD1 (5 bases). Germline V gene sequence: CDR1 MDHEN, CDR2 SYDVKM. Trimming stripped 7 bases from V and 2 bases from J, with 21 bases between. The CDR3 has 17 residues. The CDR3 coding sequence is TGTGCCAGCACCCCAGGGAACGTCGAGGCGGCCTACAATGAGCAGTTCTTC. Protein: CASTPGNVEAAYNEQFF.

The chain recombines TRBV29-1 with TRBJ2-7; 11 nucleotides agree with TRBD2. Per the germline V gene, CDR1 is SQVTM and CDR2 is ANQGSEA. The trim removed 6 bases at V and 4 bases at J, leaving 17 bases unmatched. The CDR3 totals 17 residues. CDR3 sequence (DNA): TGCAGCGTAGGAGAGGGGATTAGCGGGAGGGCTGCTTACGAGCAGTACTTC. Translated, it gives CSVGEGISGRAAYEQYF.

The chain has TRBV28 and TRBJ2-2; TRBD2 aligns across 9 bases. The germline gives CDR1 MDHEN, CDR2 SYDVKM. The CDR3 has 15 residues. V shed 3 bases and J 7 bases; nucleotides not matched to a gene: 6. This chain's CDR3 is CASSFSGSGGGELFF. The CDR3, as DNA: TGTGCCAGCAGTTTTAGCGGGAGTGGGGGCGGGGAGCTGTTTTTT.

The rearrangement links TRBV14 to TRBJ2-7; 8 positions match TRBD2. The CDR3 covers 14 residues. CDR1 SGHDN and CDR2 FVKESK come from the germline V gene. The J segment lost 0 bases and the V segment lost 4 bases, leaving 2 bases of the junction unmatched. The chain's CDR3 is CASSRSGSSYEQYF. CDR3 sequence (DNA): TGTGCCAGCAGCCGAAGCGGGAGCTCCTACGAGCAGTACTTC.

The J gene is TRBJ1-2, the V gene TRBV28, with D perhaps TRBD1 (5 bases). Germline V gene sequence: CDR1 MDHEN, CDR2 SYDVKM. The CDR3 covers 15 residues. V was clipped by 6 bases and J by 8 bases, with 22 bases between them. Here the CDR3 reads CASSPRLGAGVGYTF. The CDR3 DNA reads as TGTGCCAGCAGCCCCCGACTCGGGGCGGGGGTCGGCTACACCTTC.

V and J are TRBV28 and TRBJ2-4; the match to TRBD2 covers 7 bases. This CDR3 comprises 15 residues. The germline V gene has CDR1 MDHEN and CDR2 SYDVKM. V shed 4 bases, J shed 8 bases, and the junction held 11 bases outside the gene matches. The chain's CDR3 is CASSSTTSWEDIQYF. DNA of the CDR3: TGTGCCAGCAGTTCGACGACTAGCTGGGAGGACATTCAGTACTTC.

The CDR3 bases are TGTGCCAGCAGTTACGGTTATGAAAAACTGTTTTTT. Amino acid sequence: CASSYGYEKLFF. This sequence joins TRBV28 and TRBJ1-4; no firm D call. The germline gives CDR1 MDHEN, CDR2 SYDVKM. V was clipped by 4 bases and J by 6 bases, with 6 bases between them. The CDR3 is 12 residues long.

V is TRBV15 and J is TRBJ2-5; weak D call: TRBD2 (5 bases). The CDR3 has 15 residues. The germline V gene has CDR1 LNHNV and CDR2 YYDKDF (reference sequence). V lost 4 bases and J lost 0, with 12 bases in between. CDR3 bases: TGTGCCACCAGCAATCAAGCGGAGTACCAAGAGACCCAGTACTTC. It translates to CATSNQAEYQETQYF.

This chain connects TRBV7-9 to TRBJ2-7, with 8 bases that match TRBD1. The germline V gene has CDR1 SEHNR and CDR2 FQNEAQ (reference sequence). J lost 0 bases, V lost 5 bases, and 6 bases had no gene match. The CDR3 contains 15 residues. CDR3 protein: CASSQGTGGSYEQYF. The CDR3 nucleotides read TGTGCCAGCAGCCAAGGGACAGGCGGCTCCTACGAGCAGTACTTC.

The chain uses TRBV27 and TRBJ2-7; TRBD1 matches 7 bases. Germline V gene sequence: CDR1 MNHEY, CDR2 SMNVEV (reference sequence). The CDR3 totals 16 residues. V lost 4 bases and J lost 2; bases outside the gene matches: 11. CDR3 protein: CASSSRRDSATYEQYF. CDR3 nucleotides: TGTGCCAGCAGTTCTCGCCGGGACAGTGCTACCTACGAGCAGTACTTC.

This sequence joins TRBV18 and TRBJ1-5, with TRBD1 matching over 8 bases. Trimming removed 3 bases from V and 7 bases from J; junction bases left unmatched: 8. The CDR3 is made up of 15 amino acids. From germline, CDR1 is KGHSH and CDR2 LQKENI. The CDR3, as DNA: TGTGCCAGCTCACCTACGACAGGGGTAGTGCAGCCCCAGCATTTT. Amino acids: CASSPTTGVVQPQHF.

The chain links TRBV5-4 to TRBJ2-1, with D hard to call. V lost 4 bases and J 0 bases, leaving 11 bases between the germline ends. Looked up from germline, CDR1 is SGHNT and CDR2 is YYREEE (reference sequence). CDR3 length: 15 amino acids. CDR3 region: CASSAILTSYNEQFF. The CDR3 coding sequence is TGTGCCAGCAGCGCTATCCTTACCTCCTACAATGAGCAGTTCTTC.

The chain is built from TRBV5-5 and TRBJ1-1; 8 nucleotides agree with TRBD1. V trimming: 4 bases; J trimming: 7 bases; junction bases outside the gene matches: 6. Germline V CDR1 and CDR2: SGHKS, YYEKEE (reference sequence). There are 13 residues in the CDR3. This CDR3 reads CASSLGQGDEAFF. DNA for the CDR3: TGTGCCAGCAGCCTCGGACAGGGCGATGAAGCTTTCTTT. The variable domain in full, completed from reference TRBV5-5 and TRBJ1-1, reads DAGVTQSPTHLIKTRGQQVTLRCSPISGHKSVSWYQQVLGQGPQFIFQYYEKEERGRGNFPDRFSARQFPNYSSELNVNALLLGDSALYLCASSLGQGDEAFFGQGTRLTVV.

This clone has just a few counts. The chain combines TRBV28 with TRBJ2-1; tentative D call: TRBD2 (6 bases). With 5 bases removed from V and 8 bases from J, the gap between germline ends came to 19 bases. Germline V gene sequence: CDR1 MDHEN, CDR2 SYDVKM. This CDR3 comprises 15 residues. The CDR3 DNA reads TGTGCCAGCAGTGCGACTCGGACTATGAGCTATGAGCAGTTCTTC. Protein sequence: CASSATRTMSYEQFF. Filled out from reference TRBV28 and TRBJ2-1, the complete variable domain reads DVKVTQSSRYLVKRTGEKVFLECVQDMDHENMFWYRQDPGLGLRLIYFSYDVKMKEKGDIPEGYSVSREKKERFSLILESASTNQTSMYLCASSATRTMSYEQFFGPGTRLTVL.

This chain connects TRBV5-1 to TRBJ2-7; 9 nucleotides align to TRBD1. The CDR3 has 15 amino acids. Germline V lookup: CDR1 SGHRS, CDR2 YFSETQ. Losses at the gene ends were 5 bases for V and 2 bases for J; bases not matched to a gene: 8. DNA for the CDR3: TGCGCCAGCAGACACCGGGACAGGGCAACCTACGAGCAGTACTTC. This gives the protein CASRHRDRATYEQYF.

The chain joins TRBV4-2 to TRBJ2-6; D possibly corresponds to TRBD2 (6 bases). Trimming cost V 5 bases and J 0 bases, with 8 bases left between them. This CDR3 comprises 15 residues. CDR1 is LGHNA and CDR2 is YNFKEQ in the germline V gene. The CDR3 here is CASSIGSSGANVLTF. The CDR3 DNA sequence: TGTGCCAGCAGCATCGGGAGCTCTGGGGCCAACGTCCTGACTTTC.

This chain connects TRBV24-1 to TRBJ1-1; the D gene is possibly TRBD1 (6 bases). The V end lost 8 bases, the J end lost 6 bases, and 21 bases lay between the germline ends. CDR1 and CDR2 (germline): KGHDR, SFDVKD. CDR3 length equals 15 residues. CDR3 in amino acids: CATTLPGRGRAEAFF. The CDR3 DNA is TGTGCCACCACTTTACCGGGCAGGGGCCGGGCTGAAGCTTTCTTT.

V gene TRBV5-1 combines with J gene TRBJ2-7; D is ambiguous. There are 12 residues in the CDR3. The germline CDR1 and CDR2 sequences are SGHRS and YFSETQ. Trimming cost V 4 bases and J 2 bases, with 7 bases left between them. The DNA for the CDR3 is TGCGCCAGCAGCATATTTCCCTACGAGCAGTACTTC. Residues: CASSIFPYEQYF.

The gene calls are TRBV7-8 and TRBJ2-7, with D possibly matching TRBD1 (6 bases). The CDR3 contains 15 residues. V dropped 6 bases and J dropped 4 bases, with 19 bases sitting between them. The germline gives CDR1 SGHVS, CDR2 FQNEAQ. The CDR3 nucleotides are TGTGCCAGCAGGCCGAAACCGGGACAACAATACGAGCAGTACTTC. Encoded protein: CASRPKPGQQYEQYF.

The gene calls are TRBV28 and TRBJ2-1; D might be TRBD1 (6 bases). Germline lookup yields CDR1 MDHEN and CDR2 SYDVKM. V was shortened by 6 bases and J by 5 bases, with 11 bases between the two germline ends. CDR3 length equals 13 residues. The CDR3 sequence: CASSHRAHNEQFF. In DNA form, the CDR3 reads TGTGCCAGCAGCCACAGGGCCCACAATGAGCAGTTCTTC.

The chain recombines TRBV25-1 with TRBJ2-3; 8 nucleotides match TRBD1. CDR1 and CDR2 from the germline V gene are MGHDK and SYGVNS. CDR3 length: 15 residues. The junction had 9 bases not matched to a gene; V was cut back by 6 bases and J by 4 bases. The CDR3 protein is CASRARQGRADTQYF. The CDR3 DNA is TGTGCCAGCAGGGCAAGACAGGGGCGGGCAGATACGCAGTATTTT.